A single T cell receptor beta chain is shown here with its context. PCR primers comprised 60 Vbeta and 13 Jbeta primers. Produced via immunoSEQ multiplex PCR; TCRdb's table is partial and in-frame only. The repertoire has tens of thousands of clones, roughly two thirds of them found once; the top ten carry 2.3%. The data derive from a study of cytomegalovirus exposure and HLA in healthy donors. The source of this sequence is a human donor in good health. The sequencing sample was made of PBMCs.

The CDR3, as DNA: TGTGCCAGCAGCGGGAGCTCTGGAAACACCATATATTTT. Translating it yields CASSGSSGNTIYF. The chain combines TRBV11-3 with TRBJ1-3, with unresolved D. Germline V gene sequence: CDR1 SGHNT, CDR2 YENEEA. The CDR3 is 13 residues long. Trimming stripped 5 bases from V and 0 bases from J, with 5 bases between.